This T cell receptor beta chain was captured in a study of T cells in Graves' hyperthyroidism and ophthalmopathy. It was uncontrolled infection, other autoimmune disease, pregnancy or lactation that excluded patients. Broader study findings: Clonotypes that were expanded in thyroid above 0.001 mostly appeared in blood too. The model identified upcoming ophthalmopathy a median approximately seven months ahead of onset.

This clonotype has at least ten counts. Its antigen is not known. The length of the CDR3 is 14 residues. The V gene lost 2 bases and the J gene lost 1 base, with 9 bases spanning the gap. Germline lookup yields CDR1 SGHKS and CDR2 YYEKEE (reference sequence). Amplification of TCR beta CDR3 regions was performed using RNA transcripts as template. First-round RT-PCR with HTBI primers amplified the TCR CDR3 region. TCRdb used MiXCR to reprocess the multiplex PCR reads, holding one entry per CDR3 protein. The sample records around 520,000 distinct CDR3 sequences, about 15% being singletons. The chain couples TRBV5-5 to TRBJ2-5; D unclear. The source material was blood. The sequence was collected from a young woman with Graves' hyperthyroidism. In DNA, the CDR3 is TGTGCCAGCAGCTTCGTTGAGAGCCAAGAGACCCAGTACTTC. Translation: CASSFVESQETQYF.